This TCR beta chain comes out of a study of CD8+CD57+ T cells in acquired aplastic anemia. Notes on the study in general: Roughly 28 was the count of CD8+ CDR3 sequences that patients shared with controls.

The use of genomic DNA as template underpinned the TCR beta VDJ and CDR3 profiling. TCRdb used MiXCR to reprocess the reads, holding one entry per CDR3 protein. Among about 240,000 distinct CDR3 sequences listed, 45% to 50% were seen once. Individuals selected for sequencing had exhibited CD8+CD57+ cell expansion on flow cytometry. Patients, without exception, had severe acquired aplastic anemia. On this clonotype: Its antigen is as yet unknown.

J was trimmed by 5 bases and V by 4 bases; bases with no gene match: 10. The CDR3 runs 15 residues. CDR1 is SEHNR and CDR2 is FQNEAQ in the germline V gene (reference sequence). The chain couples TRBV7-9 to TRBJ2-5; TRBD2 aligns across 7 bases. This clonotype was sampled from a human donor with aplastic anemia. Sequencing was carried out using sorted CD4+, CD8+, or CD8+CD57+ T cells (not recorded which) from PBMCs. The CDR3 loop reads CASSSFGVSGETQYF. The CDR3 nucleotides are TGTGCCAGCAGCTCGTTCGGGGTTAGCGGGGAGACCCAGTACTTC.